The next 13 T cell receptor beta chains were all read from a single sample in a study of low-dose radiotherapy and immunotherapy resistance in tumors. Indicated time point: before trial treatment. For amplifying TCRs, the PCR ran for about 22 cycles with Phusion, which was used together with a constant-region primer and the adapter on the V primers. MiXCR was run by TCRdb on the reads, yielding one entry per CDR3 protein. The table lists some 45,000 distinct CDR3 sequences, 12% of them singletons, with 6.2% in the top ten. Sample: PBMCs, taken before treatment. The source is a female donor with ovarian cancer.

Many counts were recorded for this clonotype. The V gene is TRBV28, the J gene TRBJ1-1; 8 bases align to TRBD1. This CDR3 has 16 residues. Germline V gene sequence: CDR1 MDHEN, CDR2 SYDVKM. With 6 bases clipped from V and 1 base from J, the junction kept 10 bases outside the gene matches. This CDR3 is CASRDPRTGRNTEAFF. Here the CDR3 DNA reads TGTGCCAGCAGGGATCCTCGGACAGGGCGGAACACTGAAGCTTTCTTT.

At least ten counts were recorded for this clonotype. CDR3 nucleotide sequence: TGCAGTGCTCTAGCGGGGGGGCCAGCAGATACGCAGTATTTT. It specifies CSALAGGPADTQYF. This rearrangement joins TRBV20-1 to TRBJ2-3, with 12 bases lining up with TRBD2. Germline loops: CDR1 DFQATT, CDR2 SNEGSKA (reference sequence). With V trimmed by 5 bases and J by 4 bases, 4 bases remained unmatched. The CDR3 is made up of 14 amino acids.

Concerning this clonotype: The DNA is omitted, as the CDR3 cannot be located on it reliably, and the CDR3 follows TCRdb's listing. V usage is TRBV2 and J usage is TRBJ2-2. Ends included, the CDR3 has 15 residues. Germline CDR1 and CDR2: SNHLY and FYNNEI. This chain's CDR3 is CASSPISNTGELFFF.

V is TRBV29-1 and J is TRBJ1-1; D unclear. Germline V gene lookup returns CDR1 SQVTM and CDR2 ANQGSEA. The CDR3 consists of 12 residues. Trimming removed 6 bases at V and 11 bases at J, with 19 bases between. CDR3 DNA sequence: TGCAGCGTGACCGATGGGGAAGTTTCGGCTTTCTTT. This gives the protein CSVTDGEVSAFF. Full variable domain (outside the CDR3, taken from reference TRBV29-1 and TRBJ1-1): SAVISQKPSRDICQRGTSLTIQCQVDSQVTMMFWYRQQPGQSLTLIATANQGSEATYESGFVIDKFPISRPNLTFSTLTVSNMSPEDSSIYLCSVTDGEVSAFFGQGTRLTVV.

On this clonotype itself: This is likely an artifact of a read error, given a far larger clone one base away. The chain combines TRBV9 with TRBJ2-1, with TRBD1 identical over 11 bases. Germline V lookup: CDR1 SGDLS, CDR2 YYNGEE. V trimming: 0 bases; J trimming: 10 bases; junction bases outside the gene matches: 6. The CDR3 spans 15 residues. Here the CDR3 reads CASSVADRGPYEQFF. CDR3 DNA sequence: TGTGCCAGCAGCGTAGCGGACAGGGGGCCCTACGAGCAGTTCTTC.

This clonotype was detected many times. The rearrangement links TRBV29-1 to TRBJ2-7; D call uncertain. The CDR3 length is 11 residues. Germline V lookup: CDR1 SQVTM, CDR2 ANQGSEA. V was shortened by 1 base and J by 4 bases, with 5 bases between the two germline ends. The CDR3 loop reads CSVEAEYEQYF. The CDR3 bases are TGCAGCGTTGAAGCTGAATACGAGCAGTACTTC.

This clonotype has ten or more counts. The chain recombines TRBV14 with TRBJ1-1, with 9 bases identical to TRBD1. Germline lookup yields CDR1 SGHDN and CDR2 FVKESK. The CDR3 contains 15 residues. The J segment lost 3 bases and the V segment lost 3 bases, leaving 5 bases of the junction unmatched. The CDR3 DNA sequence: TGTGCCAGCAGCCACGACAGGGGGATAGACACTGAAGCTTTCTTT. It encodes CASSHDRGIDTEAFF.

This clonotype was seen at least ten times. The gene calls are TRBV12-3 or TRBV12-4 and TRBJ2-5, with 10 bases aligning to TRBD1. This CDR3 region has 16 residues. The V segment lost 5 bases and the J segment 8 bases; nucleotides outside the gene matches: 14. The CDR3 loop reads CASSGGPGQGWATQYF. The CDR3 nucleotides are TGTGCCAGCAGTGGGGGTCCGGGACAGGGGTGGGCAACCCAGTACTTC.

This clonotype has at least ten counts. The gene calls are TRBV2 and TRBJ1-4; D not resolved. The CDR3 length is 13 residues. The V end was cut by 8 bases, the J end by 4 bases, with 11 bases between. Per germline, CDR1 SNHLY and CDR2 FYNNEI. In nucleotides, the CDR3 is TGTGCCAGCCGGCCCCCGATTAATGAAAAACTGTTTTTT. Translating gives CASRPPINEKLFF. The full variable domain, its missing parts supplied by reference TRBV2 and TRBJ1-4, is EPEVTQTPSHQVTQMGQEVILRCVPISNHLYFYWYRQILGQKVEFLVSFYNNEISEKSEIFDDQFSVERPDGSNFTLKIRSTKLEDSAMYFCASRPPINEKLFFGSGTQLSVL.

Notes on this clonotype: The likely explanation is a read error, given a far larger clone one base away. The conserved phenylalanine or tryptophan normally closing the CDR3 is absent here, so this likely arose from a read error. The DNA of the CDR3 is TGTGCCAGCAGTTACTCCCCGACAGGGAGCACTGAAGCTTTCCTT. Residues: CASSYSPTGSTEAFL. The V call is TRBV6-6, the J call TRBJ1-1; 7 nucleotides match TRBD1. The trim removed 0 bases at V and 4 bases at J, leaving 5 bases unmatched. The germline CDR1 and CDR2 sequences are MNHNY and SVGAGI (reference sequence). This CDR3 is 15 amino acids long.

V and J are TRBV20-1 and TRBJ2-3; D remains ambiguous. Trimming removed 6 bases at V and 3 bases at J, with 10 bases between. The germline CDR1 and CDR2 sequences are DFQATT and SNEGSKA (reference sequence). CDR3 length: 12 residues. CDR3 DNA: TGCAGTGCCAGCTCCTCGACAGATACGCAGTATTTT. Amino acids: CSASSSTDTQYF.

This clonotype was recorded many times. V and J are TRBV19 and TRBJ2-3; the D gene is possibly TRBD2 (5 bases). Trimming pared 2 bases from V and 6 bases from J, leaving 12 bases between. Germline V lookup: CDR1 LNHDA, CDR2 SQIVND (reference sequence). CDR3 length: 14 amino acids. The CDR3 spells CASSITRSGDTQYF. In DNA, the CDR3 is TGTGCCAGTAGTATAACTAGGTCCGGGGATACGCAGTATTTT.

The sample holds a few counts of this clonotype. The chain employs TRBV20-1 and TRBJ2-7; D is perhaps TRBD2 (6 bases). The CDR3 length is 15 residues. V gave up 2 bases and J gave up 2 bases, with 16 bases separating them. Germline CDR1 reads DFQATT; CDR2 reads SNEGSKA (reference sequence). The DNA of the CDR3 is TGCAGTGCTAGACCGGGAGCTAGCGCTACCTACGAGCAGTACTTC. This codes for CSARPGASATYEQYF.